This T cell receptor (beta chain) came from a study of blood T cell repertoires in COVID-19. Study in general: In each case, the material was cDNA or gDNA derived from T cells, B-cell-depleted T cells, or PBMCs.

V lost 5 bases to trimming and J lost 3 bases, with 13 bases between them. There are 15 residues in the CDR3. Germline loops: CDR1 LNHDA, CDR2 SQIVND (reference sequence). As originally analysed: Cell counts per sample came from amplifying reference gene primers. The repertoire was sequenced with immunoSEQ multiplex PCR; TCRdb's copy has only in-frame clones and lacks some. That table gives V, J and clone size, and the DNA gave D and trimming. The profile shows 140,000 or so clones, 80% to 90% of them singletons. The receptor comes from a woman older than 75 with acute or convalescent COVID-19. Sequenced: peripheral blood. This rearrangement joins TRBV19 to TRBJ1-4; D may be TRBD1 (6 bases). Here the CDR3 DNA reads TGTGCCAGTAGTGACAACAGGGCGCCTAATGAAAAACTGTTTTTT. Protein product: CASSDNRAPNEKLFF.